Below are 27 T cell receptor beta chains sequenced from a single sample in a study of metastatic and nonmetastatic thyroid tumors. TCRdb re-processed the PCR reads through MiXCR. This sample has tens of thousands of clones, with 20% to 30% found just once. Until they underwent thyroid surgery, no patient had received any treatment. Specimen: tumor tissue. All receptors derive from a female donor with papillary thyroid cancer or a benign thyroid nodule (not recorded which). Some clones in this sample may be carry-over from other donors' samples.

This clone was observed many times. The chain links TRBV9 to TRBJ2-1; 8 positions match TRBD1. Per germline, CDR1 SGDLS and CDR2 YYNGEE. This CDR3 is 15 amino acids long. V lost 2 bases, J lost 4 bases, and 5 bases stayed unmatched. CDR3 in amino acids: CASSVPGQGYNEQFF. The CDR3 region has the DNA TGTGCCAGCAGCGTTCCAGGACAGGGATACAATGAGCAGTTCTTC.

The chain links TRBV11-2 to TRBJ1-4; 9 bases are a match to TRBD1. Germline CDR1 reads SGHAT; CDR2 reads FQNNGV. V dropped 1 base and J dropped 4; count of bases not matched to a gene: 1. The CDR3 is made up of 15 amino acids. CDR3 residues: CASSLGDRDNEKLFF. As DNA, the CDR3 is TGTGCCAGCAGCTTAGGGGACAGGGATAATGAAAAACTGTTTTTT.

This clone was observed a few times. A much bigger clone sits one base away, suggesting this may be a read error. J is TRBJ2-5 and V is TRBV7-9, with a weak D call TRBD1 (5 bases). Germline values: CDR1 SEHNR, CDR2 FQNEAQ (reference sequence). The CDR3 sequence is 16 residues long. V dropped 5 bases and J dropped 3 bases, with 19 bases sitting between them. As DNA, the CDR3 is TGTGCCAGCAGCAAACTGGACATGGCTTTTGAAGAGACCCAGTACTTC. This codes for CASSKLDMAFEETQYF.

This clone showed up many times. The chain recombines TRBV3-1 with TRBJ2-2, with no clear D. CDR3 size: 12 residues. In germline, CDR1 is LGHDT, CDR2 YNNKEL (reference sequence). Deletions cut 6 bases from V and 6 bases from J, with 8 bases between. CDR3 amino acids: CASSSYPGELFF. The DNA of the CDR3 is TGTGCCAGCAGTTCCTACCCCGGGGAGCTGTTTTTT.

This clone was detected ten times or more. Other DNA sequences in the same sample also yield this CDR3. The chain combines TRBV10-3 with TRBJ1-5, with D possibly being TRBD1 (5 bases). Germline CDR1 and CDR2: ENHRY and SYGVKD. The CDR3 has 15 amino acids. V shed 0 bases and J shed 8 bases, with 14 bases lying between them. CDR3 protein: CAISESTRGVKPQHF. Written as DNA, the CDR3 is TGTGCCATCAGTGAGTCCACCCGGGGGGTCAAGCCCCAGCATTTT.

This clone was observed a handful of times. The J gene is TRBJ1-1, the V gene TRBV6-1; D call uncertain. Germline V gene lookup returns CDR1 MNHNS and CDR2 SASEGT. The CDR3 has 15 amino acids. The ends were cut back, 5 bases at V and 3 bases at J, with 16 bases in the middle. The DNA for the CDR3 is TGTGCCAGCAGTCCCCGTAGGGCCTTGTACACTGAAGCTTTCTTT. This translates into CASSPRRALYTEAFF.

This clone occurred a few times. A read error may account for a junction end that differs from germline. At the DNA level, this CDR3 is encoded by other sequences in the same sample as well. The chain has TRBV12-3 or TRBV12-4 and TRBJ1-4; possible D gene TRBD1, 6 bases. The CDR3 is 14 residues long. The CDR3 nucleotides read TGCGCCAGCAGTTTAGCGACAGGATTTAGAAAATTGTTTTTT. Residues: CASSLATGFRKLFF.

This clone was counted many times. V gene TRBV7-9 combines with J gene TRBJ1-6; no reliable D call. The V gene's germline CDR1 is SEHNR and CDR2 FQNEAQ (reference sequence). Trimming pared 5 bases from V and 5 bases from J, leaving 7 bases between. The CDR3 covers 13 residues. Here the CDR3 reads CASSDLDNSPLHF. The CDR3 DNA reads TGTGCCAGCAGCGATCTCGATAATTCACCCCTCCACTTT.

CDR3 sequence reads: CASSFLTGGGYTF. For the CDR3, the DNA is TGTGCCAGCAGCTTTTTGACAGGGGGCGGCTACACCTTC. The chain is built from TRBV11-2 and TRBJ1-2; 10 positions agree with TRBD1. The CDR3 has 13 amino acids. Germline CDR1 reads SGHAT; CDR2 reads FQNNGV. V shed 3 bases and J 8 bases; nucleotides not matched to a gene: 3.

This clone has at least ten counts. V is TRBV7-3 and J is TRBJ2-2; D not certain. This CDR3 is built from 13 residues. Germline CDR1 SGHTA, CDR2 FQGTGA. V was trimmed by 11 bases and J by 1 base, leaving 11 bases between them. As DNA, the CDR3 is TGTGCCTCCAAAAAGAGGAACACCGGGGAGCTGTTTTTT. Translated: CASKKRNTGELFF.

Notes on this clone: The junction does not match germline at one end; this may be a read error. The chain links TRBV7-9 to TRBJ1-1; 9 bases line up with TRBD1. The CDR3 covers 15 residues. The germline CDR1 and CDR2 sequences are SEHNR and FQNEAQ (reference sequence). The CDR3 DNA reads TGTGCCAGAAGCTTAAGACAGGGGGGGAACAATGAAGCTTTCTTT. Its protein product is CARSLRQGGNNEAFF.

Comments on this clone: Its ends do not fully match the called genes, so a read error is possible. The rearrangement joins TRBV6-2 or TRBV6-3 to TRBJ2-7; D assignment may be TRBD1 or TRBD2 (6 bases each). There are 15 residues in the CDR3. From germline, CDR1 is MNHEY and CDR2 SVGEGT. DNA for the CDR3: TGTGCCAGCCTCCTATCCGGGGGCCTCTCCTACGAGCAGCACTTC. Protein: CASLLSGGLSYEQHF.

This clone was picked up many times. A much larger clone differs from this one at a single base, so this may be a read error. The rearrangement uses TRBV6-1 and TRBJ1-1, with D uncertain. The CDR3 is 15 residues long. Germline-derived CDR1 and CDR2 are MNHNS and SASEGT. Trimming took 5 bases from V and 3 from J, leaving 16 bases between them. CDR3 sequence (DNA): TGTGCCAGCAGTCCCCGGAGGGCCTCGGACACTGAAGCTTTCTTT. Its translation: CASSPRRASDTEAFF.

This clone was seen at least ten times. The chain recombines TRBV2 with TRBJ1-4, with no clear D. V shed 7 bases and J shed 4 bases, with 16 bases lying between them. This CDR3 has 15 amino acids. The germline V gene encodes CDR1 SNHLY and CDR2 FYNNEI. The DNA for the CDR3 is TGTGCCAGCAATCAAGGCCAGGCCTATAATGAAAAACTGTTTTTT. It is translated as CASNQGQAYNEKLFF.

This clone turned up a few times. The junction and the germline gene differ at one end; a read error may be behind it. The V call is TRBV12-3 or TRBV12-4, the J call TRBJ2-2; 9 bases align to TRBD2. This CDR3 is built from 14 residues. In DNA, the CDR3 is TGTGCCAGCACTTCTAGCGGGGCGGCCGGGGAGCTTTTTTTT. This encodes CASTSSGAAGELFF.

This clone appeared many times. The V and J genes are TRBV5-1 and TRBJ2-1; TRBD2 matches at 13 bases. This CDR3 has 16 amino acids. V was pared by 0 bases and J by 5 bases, with 2 bases of the junction left unmatched. Germline V gives CDR1 SGHRS, CDR2 YFSETQ. CDR3 coding DNA: TGCGCCAGCAGCTTGGGACTAGCGGGGGGACACAATGAGCAGTTCTTC. This gives the protein CASSLGLAGGHNEQFF.

On this clone: One end of the junction varies from germline; a read error may be responsible. The rearrangement uses TRBV25-1 and TRBJ2-1, with D maybe TRBD1 (6 bases). In germline, CDR1 is MGHDK, CDR2 SYGVNS. The CDR3 spans 14 residues. The CDR3, as DNA: TGTGCCAGCAGTGGTCCACAGGGCTCTCTGGAGCATTTCTTC. Its translation is CASSGPQGSLEHFF. Full variable domain (rest looked up from reference TRBV25-1 and TRBJ2-1): EADIYQTPRYLVIGTGKKITLECSQTMGHDKMYWYQQDPGMELHLIHYSYGVNSTEKGDLSSESTVSRIRTEHFPLTLESARPSHTSQYLCASSGPQGSLEHFFGPGTRLTVL.

The rearrangement uses TRBV11-2 and TRBJ1-1, with D perhaps matching TRBD1 (5 bases). Germline CDR1 SGHAT, CDR2 FQNNGV. Trimming removed 5 bases at V and 1 base at J, with 26 bases between. This CDR3 is 19 amino acids long. As DNA, the CDR3 is TGTGCCAGCAGCGTACAACGAAGGCTGGGGACCACAGCGAACACTGAAGCTTTCTTT. It translates to CASSVQRRLGTTANTEAFF.

This clone turned up a few times. This sample includes further DNA sequences coding for the same CDR3. The chain joins TRBV6-5 to TRBJ1-2, with D possibly matching TRBD1 (6 bases). The CDR3 is made up of 14 amino acids. The germline gives CDR1 MNHEY, CDR2 SVGAGI. V was pared by 4 bases and J by 2 bases, with 11 bases between. CDR3 coding DNA: TGTGCCAGCAGTTTGGATGGACAGAACTATGGCTACACCTTC. As protein: CASSLDGQNYGYTF.

This chain connects TRBV6-1 to TRBJ2-7, with TRBD2 matching 7 bases. Germline V gives CDR1 MNHNS, CDR2 SASEGT. Trimming cost V 1 base and J 0 bases; bases outside gene matches: 0. The CDR3 loop spans 14 amino acids. The DNA for the CDR3 is TGTGCCAGCAGTGAAGGGACTAGCTCCTACGAGCAGTACTTC. Amino acid sequence: CASSEGTSSYEQYF.

As to this clone: This CDR3 is missing its conserved last phenylalanine or tryptophan, likely due to a read error. The chain couples TRBV6-2 or TRBV6-3 to TRBJ2-2; no clear D. The CDR3 extends over 13 amino acids. The germline V gene has CDR1 MNHEY and CDR2 SVGEGT. V gave up 6 bases and J gave up 2 bases, with 7 bases separating them. DNA for the CDR3: TGTGCCAGCAGGTACACTAACACCGGGGAGCTGTTTTCT. Its translation: CASRYTNTGELFS.

This clone was picked up many times. The same CDR3 can be traced to other DNA sequences in this sample. V is TRBV5-1 and J is TRBJ2-2, with D perhaps being TRBD1 or TRBD2 (5 bases each). Germline V gene lookup returns CDR1 SGHRS and CDR2 YFSETQ. Deletions cut 3 bases from V and 2 bases from J, with 11 bases between. This CDR3 is 15 amino acids long. The CDR3 protein is CASSSGTANTGELFF. The CDR3, as DNA: TGCGCCAGCAGCTCGGGGACGGCTAACACCGGGGAGCTGTTTTTT.

This clone was counted between two and nine times. Germline is not matched at one junction end, which may reflect a read error. V is TRBV6-2 or TRBV6-3 and J is TRBJ2-2, with no clear D. The CDR3 length is 17 residues. Per germline, CDR1 MNHEY and CDR2 SVGEGT. The CDR3 protein is CASSYSMLGSGTGELFF. DNA for the CDR3: TGTGCCAGCAGTTACTCGATGCTAGGATCGGGCACCGGTGAGCTGTTTTTT.

The chain employs TRBV5-8 and TRBJ1-6; no clear D. V was shortened by 4 bases and J by 9 bases, with 5 bases between the two germline ends. Germline loops: CDR1 SGHTS, CDR2 YDEGEE. The CDR3 spans 11 residues. CDR3 DNA sequence: TGTGCCAGCAGCCGTCTTTCACCCCTCCACTTT. Residues: CASSRLSPLHF.

By proportion, this clone is medium-sized (0.01 to 0.1%). This CDR3 is also generated by other DNA sequences in the sample. The chain couples TRBV6-1 to TRBJ1-3; TRBD1 might be the D (6 bases). The CDR3 runs to 15 residues. CDR1 is MNHNS and CDR2 is SASEGT in the germline V gene. V was clipped by 5 bases and J by 2 bases, with 13 bases between them. The CDR3 reads CASSIRDIPGNTIYF. CDR3 in DNA: TGTGCCAGCAGTATCCGGGACATCCCTGGAAACACCATATATTTT.

In its sample, this clone is medium-sized. The J gene is TRBJ2-7, the V gene TRBV12-3 or TRBV12-4; D remains ambiguous. The CDR3 totals 13 residues. The ends were cut back, 3 bases at V and 3 bases at J, with 9 bases in the middle. In DNA form, the CDR3 reads TGTGCCAGCAGTTTCGCGTGGGGCTACGAGCAGTACTTC. It yields the protein CASSFAWGYEQYF.

The sample holds a few counts of this clone. This rearrangement joins TRBV6-1 to TRBJ2-7; D possibly corresponds to TRBD2 (6 bases). V lost 7 bases to trimming and J lost 2 bases, with 15 bases between them. There are 14 residues in the CDR3. Germline assignment: CDR1 MNHNS and CDR2 SASEGT. The CDR3 nucleotides are TGTGCCAGCAACCAACTAGCCGGAACCTACGAGCAGTACTTC. This encodes CASNQLAGTYEQYF.